The rows below give T cell receptor beta chains drawn from one sample of a study of cytomegalovirus exposure and HLA in healthy donors. The repertoire was sequenced with immunoSEQ multiplex PCR; TCRdb's copy has only in-frame clones and lacks some. The data hold 130,000 or so clones, with 82% observed a single time. The sequencing input was PBMCs. Receptor source: a woman in her forties or fifties in good health and CMV-seropositive. Both conserved end residues are part of each CDR3.

TRBJ1-3 | TRBV5-1 | CASSRQGVAGNTIYF
TRBJ1-2 | TRBV7-9 | CASSLRTGNPYGYTF
TRBJ2-7 | TRBV5-1 | CASSTETGGYYEQYF
TRBJ2-2 | TRBV2 | CASSDKRQGNTGELFF
TRBJ2-1 | TRBV4-1 | CASSQTLGRQQFF
TRBJ1-5 | TRBV19 | CASRDRGRLQPQHF
TRBJ1-3 | TRBV5-5 | CASSSRAGRSGNTIYF
TRBJ2-7 | TRBV20-1 | CSALTSKQYF
TRBJ2-1 | TRBV27 | CASSLDYYNEQFF
TRBJ2-7 | TRBV13 | CASSPSGAGGLSYEQYF
TRBJ1-2 | TRBV7-2 | CASSLGGGPYGYTF
TRBJ2-5 | TRBV2 | CASSARTAQETQYF
TRBJ1-1 | TRBV7-8 | CASSFTGNTEAFF
TRBJ2-1 | TRBV27 | CASSFLAGGYNEQFF
TRBJ1-1 | TRBV30 | CAWKTTQGKKGYTEAFF
TRBJ1-1 | TRBV7-9 | CASSLTSSNTEAFF
TRBJ2-1 | TRBV5-1 | CASSLGSGGISYNEQFF
TRBJ1-2 | TRBV7-9 | CASSFGGSLYGYTF
TRBJ2-3 | TRBV5-1 | CASSLVPLSGYADTQYF
TRBJ2-7 | TRBV9 | CASSFGGGLRAEQYF
TRBJ2-7 | TRBV28 | CASTPTGGSYEQYF
TRBJ2-3 | TRBV28 | CAGGGTSRDTQYF
TRBJ1-1 | TRBV5-1 | CASSFIGGGRATEAFF
TRBJ2-7 | TRBV11-2 | CASSPGAGGVFSYEQYF
TRBJ2-7 | TRBV14 | CASRDGGTSYEQYF
TRBJ2-1 | TRBV11-1 | CASSLDLGAVNEQFF
TRBJ2-2 | TRBV7-9 | CASSPGGASPEAGELFF
TRBJ1-1 | TRBV4-1 | CASSPRWTAQNTEAFF
TRBJ2-1 | TRBV2 | CATSAERMQFF
TRBJ1-1 | TRBV5-1 | CASSPDSLDEAFF
TRBJ2-3 | TRBV7-7 | CASSLEGVLDTQYF
TRBJ2-7 | TRBV28 | CASSPGQGDEQYF
TRBJ1-5 | TRBV19 | CASTIGNQPQHF
TRBJ1-1 | TRBV10-1 | CASRDRGNTEAFF